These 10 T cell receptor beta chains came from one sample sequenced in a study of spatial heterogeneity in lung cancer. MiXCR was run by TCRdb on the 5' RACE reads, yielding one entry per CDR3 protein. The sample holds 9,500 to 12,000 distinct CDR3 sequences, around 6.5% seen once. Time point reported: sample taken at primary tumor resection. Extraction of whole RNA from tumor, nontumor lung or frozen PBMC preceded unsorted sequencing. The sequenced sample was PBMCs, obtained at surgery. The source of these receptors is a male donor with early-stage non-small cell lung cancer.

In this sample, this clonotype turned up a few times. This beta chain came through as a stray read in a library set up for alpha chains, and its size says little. The CDR3 DNA sequence: TGTGCCCGCTCGAGGGGGGCGGGGGGTTTCCCAGATACGCAGTATTTT. Its translation is CARSRGAGGFPDTQYF. The genes are TRBV6-1 and TRBJ2-3, with 8 bases lining up with TRBD2. The CDR3 contains 16 residues. V gave up 11 bases and J gave up 4 bases; unmatched junction bases: 17. The V gene's germline CDR1 is MNHNS and CDR2 SASEGT.

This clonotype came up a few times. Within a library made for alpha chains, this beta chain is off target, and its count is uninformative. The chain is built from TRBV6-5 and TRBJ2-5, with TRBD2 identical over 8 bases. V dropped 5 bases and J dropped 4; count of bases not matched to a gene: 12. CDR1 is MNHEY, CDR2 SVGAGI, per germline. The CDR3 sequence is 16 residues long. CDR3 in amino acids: CASSPRLGGARETQYF. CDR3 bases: TGTGCCAGCAGTCCTAGACTCGGGGGGGCGAGAGAGACCCAGTACTTC.

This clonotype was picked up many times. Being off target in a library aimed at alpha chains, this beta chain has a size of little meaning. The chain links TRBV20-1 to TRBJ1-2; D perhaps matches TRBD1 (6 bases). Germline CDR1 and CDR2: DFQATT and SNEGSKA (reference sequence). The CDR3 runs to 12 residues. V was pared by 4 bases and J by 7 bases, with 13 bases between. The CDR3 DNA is TGCAGTGCTATCACAGGGAAAAGTGGCTACACCTTC. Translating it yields CSAITGKSGYTF.

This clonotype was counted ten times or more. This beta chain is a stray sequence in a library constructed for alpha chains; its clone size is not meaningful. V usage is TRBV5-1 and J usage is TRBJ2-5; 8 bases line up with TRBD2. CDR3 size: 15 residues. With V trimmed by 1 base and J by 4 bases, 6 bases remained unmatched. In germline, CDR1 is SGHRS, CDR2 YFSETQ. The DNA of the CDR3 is TGCGCCAGCAGCTTGACGGGACTAGAGGTAGAGACCCAGTACTTC. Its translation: CASSLTGLEVETQYF. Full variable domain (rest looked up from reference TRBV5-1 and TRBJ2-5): KAGVTQTPRYLIKTRGQQVTLSCSPISGHRSVSWYQQTPGQGLQFLFEYFSETQRNKGNFPGRFSGRQFSNSRSEMNVSTLELGDSALYLCASSLTGLEVETQYFGPGTRLLVL.

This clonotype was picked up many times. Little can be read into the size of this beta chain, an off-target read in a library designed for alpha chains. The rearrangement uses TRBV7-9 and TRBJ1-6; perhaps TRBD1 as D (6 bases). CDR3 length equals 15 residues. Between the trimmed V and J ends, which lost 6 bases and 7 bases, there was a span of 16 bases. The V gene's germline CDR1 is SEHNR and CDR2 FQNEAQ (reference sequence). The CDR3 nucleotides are TGTGCCAGCAGACCTGAGGGGGTAGGGAATTCACCCCTCCACTTT. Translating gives CASRPEGVGNSPLHF.

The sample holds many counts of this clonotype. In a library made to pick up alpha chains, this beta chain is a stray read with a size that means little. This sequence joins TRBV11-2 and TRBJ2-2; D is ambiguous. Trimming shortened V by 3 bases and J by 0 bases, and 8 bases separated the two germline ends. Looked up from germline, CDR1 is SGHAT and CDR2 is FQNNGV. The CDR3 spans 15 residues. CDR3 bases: TGTGCCAGCAGCTTTCCGGGCTCGAACACCGGGGAGCTGTTTTTT. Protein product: CASSFPGSNTGELFF.

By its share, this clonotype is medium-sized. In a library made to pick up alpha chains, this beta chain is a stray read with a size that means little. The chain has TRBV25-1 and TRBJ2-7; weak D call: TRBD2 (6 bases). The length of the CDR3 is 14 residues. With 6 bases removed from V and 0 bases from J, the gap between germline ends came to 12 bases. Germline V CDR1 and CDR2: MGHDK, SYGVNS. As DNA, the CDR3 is TGTGCCAGCAGCCCAGGACTATACTCCTACGAGCAGTACTTC. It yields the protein CASSPGLYSYEQYF.

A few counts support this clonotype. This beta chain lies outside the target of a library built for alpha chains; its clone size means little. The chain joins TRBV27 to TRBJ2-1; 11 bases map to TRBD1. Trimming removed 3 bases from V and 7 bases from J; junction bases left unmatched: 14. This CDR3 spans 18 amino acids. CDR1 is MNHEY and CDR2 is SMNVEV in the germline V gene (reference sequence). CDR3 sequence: CASSFGQGAIRSLNEQFF. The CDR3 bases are TGTGCCAGCAGTTTTGGACAGGGGGCGATCAGGTCATTGAATGAGCAGTTCTTC.

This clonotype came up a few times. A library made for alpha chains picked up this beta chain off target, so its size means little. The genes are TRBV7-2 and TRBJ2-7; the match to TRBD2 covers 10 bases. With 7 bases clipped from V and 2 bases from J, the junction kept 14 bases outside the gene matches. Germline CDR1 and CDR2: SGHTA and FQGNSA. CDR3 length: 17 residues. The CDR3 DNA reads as TGTGCCAGCATAATAGCGGGGGGCCCCCAAACGCCCTACGAGCAGTACTTC. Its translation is CASIIAGGPQTPYEQYF.

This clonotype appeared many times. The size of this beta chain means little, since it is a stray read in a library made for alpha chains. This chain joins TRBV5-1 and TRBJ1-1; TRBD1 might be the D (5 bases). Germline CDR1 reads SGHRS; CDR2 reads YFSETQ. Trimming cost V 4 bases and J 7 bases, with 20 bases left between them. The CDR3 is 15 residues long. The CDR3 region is CASSPFGVQGYEAFF. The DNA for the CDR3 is TGCGCCAGCAGCCCCTTTGGGGTCCAGGGCTATGAAGCTTTCTTT.